The entry that follows covers one T cell receptor beta chain sequence. Its antigen remains unknown. Method: immunoSEQ multiplex PCR; TCRdb's copy keeps in-frame clones and lacks some. In the table there are around 47,000 clones, 84% of which are singletons. The V gene lost 4 bases and the J gene lost 0 bases, with 7 bases spanning the gap. The CDR3 covers 13 residues. CDR1 is SQVTM and CDR2 is ANQGSEA in the germline V gene. The sample belongs to a study of STAT5B mutations in CD4+ large granular lymphocyte leukemia. Study context: The CDR3 'QG' motif was associated with a particular HLA allele among healthy donors. Study-wide results and caveats: TRBV06-family usage was enriched in top patient clones (8/27) versus controls (2/35). Without putative leukemic clones, patient CD4-sorted repertoires remained more clonal than healthy CD4+ repertoires. Approximately 25% of private leukemic clonotypes occurred rarely in other patients' non-leukemic repertoires.

The receptor was derived from a human donor in good health. Sequences were obtained from CD4+ T cells from blood buffy coats. This chain connects TRBV29-1 to TRBJ1-5; D gene unclear. CDR3 protein: CSVGVDSNQPQHF. The CDR3, as DNA: TGCAGCGTTGGGGTAGATAGCAATCAGCCCCAGCATTTT.